This T cell receptor (beta chain) was sequenced for a study of T-cell reconstitution after alpha-beta-depleted transplantation in children. Study-wide results and caveats: About two months after transplant, alpha-beta T cells reportedly came from several hundred expanded graft clones. By one year post-transplant, T-cell counts and diversity largely arose from T cells that were newly produced.

The table lists this clonotype with many counts. The antigen is unknown. Unique molecular identifiers tagged the TCRbeta library. TCRdb re-called the PCR reads through MiXCR, storing one row per CDR3 protein. The table shows 250,000 to 300,000 distinct CDR3 sequences, with around a tenth occurring only once. CDR1 is ENHRY and CDR2 is SYGVKD in the germline V gene. This CDR3 is built from 20 residues. The ends were cut back, 1 base at V and 0 bases at J, with 19 bases in the middle. This chain links TRBV10-3 with TRBJ2-6, with D maybe TRBD1 (5 bases). The sample consisted of PBMCs, taken before TCRalphabeta/CD19-depleted stem cell transplant. The receptor was derived from a boy less than two years old with acute myeloid leukemia, due to receive a stem cell transplant. DNA for the CDR3: TGTGCCATCAGTGAGTACCGACAGTGGACCGATGCCTCTGGGGCCAACGTCCTGACTTTC. Amino acid sequence: CAISEYRQWTDASGANVLTF.